Listed here are 32 T cell receptor beta chains from one sample, sequenced in a study of HIV-infected patients and healthy controls. cDNA was made from 500 ng RNA using alpha and beta constant primers. Separate chain-specific third strand synthesis with multiplexing indices produced the alpha and beta libraries. Via MiXCR, TCRdb re-called the 5' RACE reads, giving one row per CDR3 protein. The sample yields a few thousand distinct CDR3 sequences, approximately 9.7% seen once. Antiretroviral therapy had run roughly three months, about 14 weeks, before follow-up blood collection. No cell fractionation was done, so the repertoire covers all unsorted peripheral blood T cells. The sample consisted of blood, taken during antiretroviral therapy. The receptors were gathered from an adult with HIV infection.

Sample share makes this clonotype medium-sized (0.01 to 0.1%). The chain uses TRBV7-9 and TRBJ2-7; TRBD1 matches 10 bases. The germline V gene encodes CDR1 SEHNR and CDR2 FQNEAQ (reference sequence). The V and J ends lost 1 base and 5 bases, in that order; junction bases with no gene match: 5. This CDR3 has 15 residues. This CDR3 is CASSLGQGASHEQYF. In DNA form, the CDR3 reads TGTGCCAGCAGCTTAGGACAGGGGGCAAGTCACGAGCAGTACTTC.

The sample holds a few counts of this clonotype. The chain recombines TRBV20-1 with TRBJ2-2; D tentatively reads TRBD1 or TRBD2 (5 bases each). With 0 bases removed from V and 0 bases from J, the gap between germline ends came to 17 bases. This CDR3 spans 18 amino acids. CDR1 DFQATT and CDR2 SNEGSKA come from the germline V gene (reference sequence). In DNA form, the CDR3 reads TGCAGTGCTAGAGAGTCCGATGTGGTGGGGGCGAACACCGGGGAGCTGTTTTTT. Its translation is CSARESDVVGANTGELFF.

The sample holds many counts of this clonotype. This chain uses TRBV9 with TRBJ1-1, with 7 bases that match TRBD1. Germline CDR1 reads SGDLS; CDR2 reads YYNGEE. V shed 4 bases and J 6 bases; nucleotides not matched to a gene: 12. The CDR3 runs 15 residues. The DNA of the CDR3 is TGTGCCAGCAGCCCGGCGACAGGGATGATGGCTGAAGCTTTCTTT. This encodes CASSPATGMMAEAFF.

This clonotype has a count of ten or more. The chain uses TRBV9 and TRBJ2-2, with 7 bases aligning to TRBD2. The CDR3 is made up of 15 amino acids. Trimming removed 4 bases from V and 5 bases from J; junction bases left unmatched: 8. Germline CDR1 SGDLS, CDR2 YYNGEE. CDR3 residues: CASSTLAAGTGELFF. CDR3 coding DNA: TGTGCCAGCAGCACCCTAGCGGCAGGGACCGGGGAGCTGTTTTTT.

V gene TRBV29-1 combines with J gene TRBJ1-1, with 7 bases lining up with TRBD1. The ends lost 7 bases at V and 1 base at J; junction bases unmatched: 9. This CDR3 is built from 14 residues. In germline, CDR1 is SQVTM, CDR2 ANQGSEA. The CDR3 here is CSAQRGQQNTEAFF. DNA for the CDR3: TGCAGCGCCCAGAGGGGACAGCAGAACACTGAAGCTTTCTTT.

This clonotype was observed at least ten times. The chain carries TRBV6-6 and TRBJ1-5; 7 bases are shared with TRBD1. CDR3 size: 11 residues. Per the germline V gene, CDR1 is MNHNY and CDR2 is SVGAGI (reference sequence). CDR3 DNA sequence: TGTGTTACAGGGGCGGCCCAGCCCCAGCATTTT. Translated, it gives CVTGAAQPQHF.

This clonotype showed up many times. The chain recombines TRBV27 with TRBJ2-1; no clear D. The CDR3 runs 13 residues. V was clipped by 3 bases and J by 4 bases, with 7 bases between them. From germline, CDR1 is MNHEY and CDR2 SMNVEV (reference sequence). CDR3 coding DNA: TGTGCCAGCAGTTTCGAACCTTACAATGAGCAGTTCTTC. Protein sequence: CASSFEPYNEQFF.

The J gene is TRBJ2-3, the V gene TRBV11-2; 10 bases are a match to TRBD1. From germline, CDR1 is SGHAT and CDR2 FQNNGV. The trim removed 5 bases at V and 2 bases at J, leaving 7 bases unmatched. This CDR3 contains 16 residues. This CDR3 reads CASSTDRGPSTDTQYF. CDR3 nucleotides: TGTGCCAGCAGCACCGACAGGGGGCCCTCCACAGATACGCAGTATTTT.

This clonotype is classed as medium-sized. V and J are TRBV20-1 and TRBJ2-1, with a tentative D call TRBD2 (6 bases). Looked up from germline, CDR1 is DFQATT and CDR2 is SNEGSKA (reference sequence). The CDR3 contains 15 residues. Trimming stripped 0 bases from V and 6 bases from J, with 15 bases between. The CDR3 nucleotides read TGCAGTGCTAGAGATGGGGGGAGACTATCCAATGAGCAGTTCTTC. Translated, it gives CSARDGGRLSNEQFF.

The V gene is TRBV4-3, the J gene TRBJ2-1; tentatively, D is TRBD2 (7 bases). CDR3 length: 15 amino acids. Germline assignment: CDR1 LGHNA and CDR2 YSLEER. V was shortened by 3 bases and J by 7 bases, with 16 bases between the two germline ends. DNA of the CDR3: TGCGCCAGCAGCCACATAGGGGGGGCGGGAAATGAGCAGTTCTTC. It translates to CASSHIGGAGNEQFF.

This clonotype has a count of ten or more. The CDR3 DNA sequence: TGTGCCAGCTCACCAGGGCCGGGACAAAACACTGAAGCTTTCTTT. Its protein product is CASSPGPGQNTEAFF. The chain is built from TRBV18 and TRBJ1-1; a weak D match, TRBD1 (6 bases). The V end was cut by 2 bases, the J end by 2 bases, with 12 bases between. Germline V gene lookup returns CDR1 KGHSH and CDR2 LQKENI. The CDR3 runs 15 residues.

This clonotype is medium-sized in the sample. The chain uses TRBV20-1 and TRBJ2-3; 11 nucleotides align to TRBD2. CDR1 is DFQATT and CDR2 is SNEGSKA in the germline V gene (reference sequence). V trimming: 4 bases; J trimming: 4 bases; junction bases outside the gene matches: 13. The CDR3 sequence is 17 residues long. Here the CDR3 DNA reads TGCAGTGCTACTTTAGCGGGGGGGCTAACAAAGGCAGATACGCAGTATTTT. It encodes CSATLAGGLTKADTQYF.

By its share, this clonotype is medium-sized (0.01 to 0.1%). This chain uses TRBV28 with TRBJ2-7; D remains ambiguous. CDR3 length equals 13 residues. The germline V and J ends were trimmed by 8 bases and 3 bases, with 14 bases remaining between them. CDR1 MDHEN and CDR2 SYDVKM come from the germline V gene. In nucleotides, the CDR3 is TGTGCCAGCGCCGCCCGCGCTCTCTACGAGCAGTACTTC. Translating it yields CASAARALYEQYF.

This clonotype is judged medium-sized. V is TRBV7-8 and J is TRBJ2-4, with D uncertain. This CDR3 comprises 16 residues. V was trimmed by 4 bases and J by 0 bases, leaving 13 bases between them. The germline V gene has CDR1 SGHVS and CDR2 FQNEAQ. In DNA, the CDR3 is TGTGCCAGCAGCTCCGGACGGAATCTAGCCAAAAACATTCAGTACTTC. Residues: CASSSGRNLAKNIQYF.

By sample share, this clonotype is medium-sized. The chain couples TRBV7-2 to TRBJ2-1; D assignment may be TRBD1 or TRBD2 (5 bases each). Germline-derived CDR1 and CDR2 are SGHTA and FQGNSA. The CDR3 covers 15 residues. Trimming removed 2 bases from V and 2 bases from J, with 10 bases in between. The CDR3 loop reads CASSLQGEPYNEQFF. CDR3 DNA: TGTGCCAGCAGCTTACAAGGGGAGCCCTACAATGAGCAGTTCTTC.

This clonotype was recorded at least ten times. The chain carries TRBV6-5 and TRBJ1-5; D is uncertain. V was pared by 0 bases and J by 3 bases, with 9 bases between. This CDR3 comprises 15 residues. The V gene's germline CDR1 is MNHEY and CDR2 SVGAGI. The CDR3 DNA sequence: TGTGCCAGCAGTTACTCTGGGCAATCCAATCAGCCCCAGCATTTT. Translation: CASSYSGQSNQPQHF.

Judged by abundance, this clonotype is medium-sized. This rearrangement joins TRBV7-6 to TRBJ2-2, with a possible D match to TRBD1 (6 bases). This CDR3 has 15 residues. Trimming left V 6 bases short and J 7 bases short, with 18 bases between. The germline CDR1 and CDR2 sequences are SGHVS and FNYEAQ. The CDR3 here is CASRITGTMVGELFF. The CDR3 DNA follows: TGTGCCAGCAGGATTACCGGGACAATGGTCGGGGAGCTGTTTTTT.

This clonotype was seen repeatedly, ten times or more. The chain uses TRBV9 and TRBJ2-1, with 7 bases that match TRBD1. Looked up from germline, CDR1 is SGDLS and CDR2 is YYNGEE. The CDR3 runs 18 residues. The J segment lost 1 base and the V segment lost 2 bases, leaving 12 bases of the junction unmatched. CDR3 nucleotide sequence: TGTGCCAGCAGCGTCAACCGGGACAGCTCGTTTTCCTACAATGAGCAGTTCTTC. Translated: CASSVNRDSSFSYNEQFF.

The J gene is TRBJ1-1, the V gene TRBV6-6; the D is unclear. Germline lookup yields CDR1 MNHNY and CDR2 SVGAGI (reference sequence). This CDR3 comprises 15 residues. The germline V and J ends were trimmed by 2 bases and 1 base, with 11 bases remaining between them. This CDR3 reads CASSYVVDENTEAFF. CDR3 in DNA: TGTGCCAGCAGTTACGTGGTAGACGAGAACACTGAAGCTTTCTTT.

This clonotype is deemed medium-sized. The chain links TRBV2 to TRBJ1-5; TRBD1 matches 8 bases. CDR3 length: 13 residues. V was pared by 4 bases and J by 12 bases, with 8 bases of the junction left unmatched. CDR1 is SNHLY and CDR2 is FYNNEI in the germline V gene. The CDR3 bases are TGTGCCAGCAGTGGACAGGGGATGATTCACCAGCATTTT. Its translation: CASSGQGMIHQHF.

This clonotype was seen more than once but under ten times. The rearrangement uses TRBV7-9 and TRBJ2-7; possibly TRBD1 for D (6 bases). CDR1 is SEHNR and CDR2 is FQNEAQ in the germline V gene (reference sequence). This CDR3 has 12 amino acids. V lost 5 bases, J lost 4 bases, and 9 bases lay in between. The CDR3 here is CASSPGQYEQYF. As DNA, the CDR3 is TGTGCCAGCAGCCCAGGACAGTACGAGCAGTACTTC.

This clonotype ranks as medium-sized. The chain uses TRBV5-5 and TRBJ1-5, with D tentatively TRBD1 (6 bases). CDR3 size: 16 residues. Germline assignment: CDR1 SGHKS and CDR2 YYEKEE (reference sequence). V gave up 4 bases and J gave up 4 bases, with 18 bases separating them. The CDR3 region has the DNA TGTGCCAGCAGCCACCGCTCCGGGACAAAAAATCAGCCCCAGCATTTT. Encoded protein: CASSHRSGTKNQPQHF.

By share, this clonotype counts as medium-sized. This rearrangement joins TRBV27 to TRBJ2-7; no reliable D call. Germline V lookup: CDR1 MNHEY, CDR2 SMNVEV (reference sequence). The CDR3 loop spans 11 amino acids. Trimming left V 4 bases short and J 7 bases short, with 8 bases between. In DNA, the CDR3 is TGTGCCAGCAGTTCGGGTGGAGAGCAGTACTTC. This encodes CASSSGGEQYF.

By frequency in the sample, this clonotype is medium-sized. The chain has TRBV12-3 or TRBV12-4 and TRBJ2-5, with 12 bases aligning to TRBD2. There are 17 residues in the CDR3. The V and J ends lost 6 bases and 0 bases, in that order; junction bases with no gene match: 8. Here the CDR3 reads CASSSPTSGGHQETQYF. The CDR3 nucleotides read TGTGCCAGCAGCTCCCCCACTAGCGGGGGGCACCAAGAGACCCAGTACTTC.

Only a few counts were recorded for this clonotype. The V and J genes are TRBV7-3 and TRBJ2-5; possible D gene TRBD1, 6 bases. The germline V and J ends were trimmed by 3 bases and 7 bases, with 15 bases remaining between them. Germline V CDR1 and CDR2: SGHTA, FQGTGA. The CDR3 runs to 14 residues. The DNA of the CDR3 is TGTGCCAGCAGCTTGACAGGTGGCCCCGGGACCCAGTACTTC. Its translation: CASSLTGGPGTQYF.

By sample fraction, this clonotype is medium-sized. The chain joins TRBV27 to TRBJ2-1; 7 positions agree with TRBD2. Trimming at V came to 3 bases and at J to 3 bases, leaving 11 bases not matched to a gene. CDR1 MNHEY and CDR2 SMNVEV come from the germline V gene (reference sequence). This CDR3 contains 17 residues. CDR3 nucleotide sequence: TGTGCCAGCAGTTTGGGGGGGTCCTCTTGGGGCTACAATGAGCAGTTCTTC. This encodes CASSLGGSSWGYNEQFF.

This clonotype is medium-sized within its sample. The chain couples TRBV19 to TRBJ2-3; TRBD2 agrees at 7 bases. Losses at the gene ends were 8 bases for V and 0 bases for J; bases not matched to a gene: 8. The CDR3 totals 15 residues. CDR1 and CDR2 (germline): LNHDA, SQIVND (reference sequence). CDR3 in amino acids: CASAPGGFSTDTQYF. Here the CDR3 DNA reads TGTGCCAGTGCCCCGGGAGGATTCAGCACAGATACGCAGTATTTT.

This clonotype was counted many times. The chain combines TRBV18 with TRBJ1-4, with a weak D call TRBD1 (6 bases). Trimming cost V 1 base and J 1 base, with 7 bases left between them. This CDR3 is 15 amino acids long. Germline V gene sequence: CDR1 KGHSH, CDR2 LQKENI. CDR3 amino acids: CASSPQTGTNEKLFF. The CDR3, as DNA: TGTGCCAGCTCACCACAGACAGGAACTAATGAAAAACTGTTTTTT.

This clonotype ranks as medium-sized. This sequence joins TRBV6-1 and TRBJ2-5; D not certain. Trimming pared 3 bases from V and 4 bases from J, leaving 6 bases between. The CDR3 consists of 12 residues. CDR1 and CDR2 from the germline V gene are MNHNS and SASEGT. CDR3 sequence: CASSEARETQYF. The CDR3 coding sequence is TGTGCCAGCAGTGAGGCGAGAGAGACCCAGTACTTC.

In this sample, this clonotype is medium-sized. This rearrangement joins TRBV29-1 to TRBJ2-7; 7 nucleotides align to TRBD1. With 6 bases clipped from V and 3 bases from J, the junction kept 17 bases outside the gene matches. Germline lookup yields CDR1 SQVTM and CDR2 ANQGSEA. The CDR3 is 16 amino acids. CDR3 amino acids: CSVHMAQGPGFYEQYF. DNA of the CDR3: TGCAGCGTCCACATGGCACAGGGGCCGGGATTCTACGAGCAGTACTTC.

By frequency in the sample, this clonotype is medium-sized (0.01 to 0.1%). The rearrangement joins TRBV19 to TRBJ2-2, with 7 positions matching TRBD1. Germline trimming cut 8 bases from V and 0 bases from J; bases unmatched to any gene: 9. CDR1 and CDR2 from the germline V gene are LNHDA and SQIVND (reference sequence). The CDR3 spans 16 residues. The CDR3 nucleotides read TGTGCCAGTTCCGGGACAGCAGCCACGAACACCGGGGAGCTGTTTTTT. Its protein product is CASSGTAATNTGELFF.

The gene calls are TRBV7-9 and TRBJ2-7; no definite D call. Looked up from germline, CDR1 is SEHNR and CDR2 is FQNEAQ (reference sequence). The CDR3 is 13 residues long. Trimming left V 6 bases short and J 2 bases short, with 11 bases between. The CDR3 DNA follows: TGTGCCAGCAGATCCGACGTGGCCTACGAGCAGTACTTC. It is translated as CASRSDVAYEQYF.